The TCR beta chain described here comes from a study of T cells in Graves' hyperthyroidism and ophthalmopathy (dated by TCRdb to the late 2010s). Context from the whole study: Peripheral blood samples were taken at the time of initial diagnosis, prior to any treatment. To identify TCR V-J signatures that set the groups apart, the researchers used a discovery cohort of approximately 98 patients, made up of some 41 with Graves' ophthalmopathy and about 60 with stable Graves' hyperthyroidism. Prospective prediction of ophthalmopathy was tested in an independent validation cohort consisting of roughly 20 hyperthyroidism patients and around 16 patients who later progressed to ophthalmopathy. The approximately 97 discovery patients were randomly divided into training and test sets at a 7:3 ratio. The study also compared thyroid tissue and blood T-cell repertoires from about 6 Graves' hyperthyroidism patients. Following sampling, methimazole starting at 30 mg daily was given to hyperthyroidism patients, and high-dose intravenous methylprednisolone was given to ophthalmopathy patients. According to the paper, TCR Vbeta CDR3 sequencing was carried out on some 130 peripheral blood samples, which came from fewer than 50 ophthalmopathy, roughly 75 hyperthyroidism and about 17 progressor patients. The investigation overall reported the following: Blood samples also contained most of the expanded thyroid clonotypes (frequency above 0.001), which suggests that blood repertoires may reflect thyroid immune responses. In validation, the model predicted progression to ophthalmopathy a median of about 6.8 months before onset, with roughly 70% sensitivity and 72.22% specificity. Sample size was not statistically predetermined, and blinding of investigators to group allocation was not performed. A model built on a 13 V-J signature distinguished ophthalmopathy from stable hyperthyroidism, reaching around 88% sensitivity and around 82% specificity in cross-validation and 80%/75% in testing.

Hyperthyroidism patients were newly diagnosed, with disease duration under 2 months, and aged 18 to 65 years. Any patient with an uncontrolled infection, another autoimmune disease, pregnancy or lactation was excluded. Clinical symptoms, serum thyroxine and TRAb, thyroid ultrasound, and orbital computed tomography formed the basis for the diagnoses. Blood from progressor patients was drawn when they were first diagnosed with hyperthyroidism, before any ophthalmopathy symptoms appeared. PBMCs were isolated from 7.5 to 10 ml of fresh peripheral blood by Ficoll-Paque density gradient centrifugation. Progressor patients were defined as those initially diagnosed with Graves' hyperthyroidism in whom ophthalmopathy developed during follow-up. Trizol reagent was used to extract total RNA, and RNA quality was then checked on an Agilent 2100 Bioanalyzer. This clonotype was counted a few times. Which antigen it targets is not known. No qualities accompany the bases; no much larger clone lies one base away.

The TCR beta CDR3 regions were amplified from RNA transcripts. The first round of RT-PCR for the TCR CDR3 was performed with the HTBI primer set and the Qiagen OneStep RT-PCR kit. Libraries were constructed in a second round of multiplex PCR, after which size selection and purification were carried out. The libraries were sequenced on an Illumina HiSeq2000 using paired-end 100 bp reads. The study's processing was this. SOAPnuke was used to process the raw data, with reads discarded if the reads contained adapters or uncalled bases, had a mean Phred below 15, or lacked an exact constant-primer or identifier match. High-quality paired reads were merged using COPE v1.2.5, and each unique nucleotide sequence was defined as a clonotype. Clonotypes were aligned to IMGT TRBV, TRBD and TRBJ reference segments using MiTCR v1.1. The analysis was restricted to V-J combinations with a frequency above 0.0001, which together covered about 99% of the repertoires. The TCS score was defined as F50 (clonal expansion) divided by E x V (chaos), with BLOSUM62-based TCRdist calculated between CDR3 peptides within each V-J. Welch's t-statistics and random forest reduced 500 to 550 V-J features to 13, which were used in a naive Bayes classifier (R e1071). TCRdb ran its own pipeline on the public reads, namely fastp trimming at Q25 and MiXCR clone calling, and kept in-frame beta chains. Duplicate CDR3 protein sequences are folded into a single record with the most common DNA and genes. The authors' filters were not applied to this entry. This sample lists roughly 130,000 distinct CDR3 sequences; 22% were detected once. Clones ranked in the top ten supply about 67% of the sample.

The sequence came from a woman between 45 and 60 years old with Graves' hyperthyroidism that later progressed to Graves' ophthalmopathy. Material for sequencing was blood.

The CDR3 region: CAISESSLGAKNIQYF. The sequence in DNA is TGTGCCATCAGTGAGTCGTCCCTAGGAGCCAAAAACATTCAGTACTTC. Rearrangement joined TRBV10-3 to TRBJ2-4; the D gene cannot be named for sure. Cut back by 0 bases and 0 bases, the V and J ends lie 9 bases apart. Via the germline V gene, CDR1 is ENHRY and CDR2 SYGVKD. The CDR3 runs 16 residues from the cysteine to the phenylalanine. Here the CDR3 DNA is all that survives: 48 bases in frame from base 1.